The present TCR beta chain was sequenced within a study of metastatic and nonmetastatic thyroid tumors. V lost 4 bases, J lost 0 bases, and 9 bases lay in between. From germline, CDR1 is SGHAT and CDR2 FQNNGV. The CDR3 runs to 14 residues. No patient received treatment before thyroid surgery. In its sample, this clone was seen a few times. TCRdb re-called the PCR reads through MiXCR. The sample comprises tens of thousands of clones, about 3.8% of which are singletons, and around 24% rests with the top ten. The rearrangement joins TRBV11-2 to TRBJ1-1; D unclear. The sample comprised blood. The source is a female donor with papillary thyroid cancer or a benign thyroid nodule (not recorded which). Some clones in this sample may be carry-over from other donors' samples. CDR3 DNA sequence: TGTGCCAGCAGCTACGGCGACCTGAACACTGAAGCTTTCTTT. Amino acid sequence: CASSYGDLNTEAFF.